The 2 T cell receptor beta chains below all came from one sample that was sequenced in a study of T cell repertoires in cytomegalovirus infection. From the reads, TCRdb called clonotypes with MiXCR, one entry per CDR3 protein. The data contain about 310,000 distinct CDR3 sequences, 17% of them seen just once; the ten biggest clones take up around 11%. Sequenced material: PBMCs. The receptors come from a human donor in good health (CMV status not recorded). Some clones in this sample may be carry-over from other donors' samples.

This clonotype was recorded many times. The chain carries TRBV7-2 and TRBJ2-1; 9 bases line up with TRBD2. J was trimmed by 9 bases and V by 4 bases; bases with no gene match: 19. Germline CDR1 SGHTA, CDR2 FQGNSA. The CDR3 extends over 18 amino acids. Here the CDR3 DNA reads TGTGCCAGCAGCTCCGAGGCGAATAGCGGGGGATACCGGAGTGAGCAGTTCTTC. This gives the protein CASSSEANSGGYRSEQFF. Variable domain in full (rest from reference TRBV7-2 and TRBJ2-1): GAGVSQSPSNKVTEKGKDVELRCDPISGHTALYWYRQSLGQGLEFLIYFQGNSAPDKSGLPSDRFSAERTGGSVSTLTIQRTQQEDSAVYLCASSSEANSGGYRSEQFFGPGTRLTVL.

In this sample, this clonotype turned up many times. The rearrangement links TRBV6-1 to TRBJ2-3, with 8 bases identical to TRBD1. This CDR3 has 19 residues. V was clipped by 5 bases and J by 0 bases; unmatched bases: 16. Germline CDR1 MNHNS, CDR2 SASEGT. CDR3: CASSYDPGTGASSTDTQYF. CDR3 bases: TGTGCCAGCAGTTATGATCCCGGGACAGGAGCGTCTAGCACAGATACGCAGTATTTT.